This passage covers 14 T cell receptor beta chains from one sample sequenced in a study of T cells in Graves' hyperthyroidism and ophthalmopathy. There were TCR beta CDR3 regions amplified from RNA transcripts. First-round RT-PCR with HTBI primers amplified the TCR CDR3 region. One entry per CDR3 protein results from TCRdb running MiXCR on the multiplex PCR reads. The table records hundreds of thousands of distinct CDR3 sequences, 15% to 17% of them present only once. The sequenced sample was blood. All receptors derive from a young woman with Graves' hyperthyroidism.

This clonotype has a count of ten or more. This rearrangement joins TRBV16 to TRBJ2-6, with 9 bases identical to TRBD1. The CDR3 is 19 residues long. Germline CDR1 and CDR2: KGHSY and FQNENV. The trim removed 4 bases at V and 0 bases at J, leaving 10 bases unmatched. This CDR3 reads CASSPFPGQGSSGANVLTF. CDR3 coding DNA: TGTGCCAGCAGCCCGTTTCCGGGACAGGGCAGCTCTGGGGCCAACGTCCTGACTTTC.

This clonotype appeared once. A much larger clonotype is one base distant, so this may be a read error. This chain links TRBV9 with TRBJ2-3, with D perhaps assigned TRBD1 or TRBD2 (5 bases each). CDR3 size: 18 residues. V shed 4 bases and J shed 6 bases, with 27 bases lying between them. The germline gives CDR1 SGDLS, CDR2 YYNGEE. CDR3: CASSSNSGRRSLVDTQYF. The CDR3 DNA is TGTGCCAGCAGCTCAAACTCGGGACGGCGAAGCTTAGTGGATACGCAGTATTTT.

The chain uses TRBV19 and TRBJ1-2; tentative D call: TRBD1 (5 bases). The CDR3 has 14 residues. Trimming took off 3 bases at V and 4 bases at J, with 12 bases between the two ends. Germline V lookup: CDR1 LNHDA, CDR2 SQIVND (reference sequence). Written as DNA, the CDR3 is TGTGCCAGTAGTATGGCCAGGGTGACCTATGGCTACACCTTC. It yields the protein CASSMARVTYGYTF.

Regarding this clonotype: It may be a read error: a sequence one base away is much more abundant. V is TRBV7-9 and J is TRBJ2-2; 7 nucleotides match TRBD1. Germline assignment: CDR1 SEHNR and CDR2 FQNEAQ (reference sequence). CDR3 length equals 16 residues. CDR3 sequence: CASSTSDRPNTGELLF. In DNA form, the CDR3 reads TGTGCCAGCAGCACCTCGGACAGGCCGAACACCGGGGAGCTGCTTTTT.

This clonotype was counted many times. Written as DNA, the CDR3 is TGTGCCAGCAGCCTAACTAGTTCGTTAGATACGCAGTATTTT. This sequence encodes CASSLTSSLDTQYF. This chain links TRBV28 with TRBJ2-3; D perhaps matches TRBD2 (5 bases). Per germline, CDR1 MDHEN and CDR2 SYDVKM. This CDR3 is built from 14 residues. V was clipped by 6 bases and J by 5 bases, with 15 bases between them.

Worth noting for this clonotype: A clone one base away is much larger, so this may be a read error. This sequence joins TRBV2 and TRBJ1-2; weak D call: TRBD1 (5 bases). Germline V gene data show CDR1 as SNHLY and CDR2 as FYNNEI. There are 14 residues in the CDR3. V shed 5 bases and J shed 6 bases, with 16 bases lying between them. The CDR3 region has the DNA TGTGCCAGCAGTTCGGGACGGGGGAACAATGGCTACACCTTC. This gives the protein CASSSGRGNNGYTF. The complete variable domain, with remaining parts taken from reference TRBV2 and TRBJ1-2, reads EPEVTQTPSHQVTQMGQEVILRCVPISNHLYFYWYRQILGQKVEFLVSFYNNEISEKSEIFDDQFSVERPDGSNFTLKIRSTKLEDSAMYFCASSSGRGNNGYTFGSGTRLTVV.

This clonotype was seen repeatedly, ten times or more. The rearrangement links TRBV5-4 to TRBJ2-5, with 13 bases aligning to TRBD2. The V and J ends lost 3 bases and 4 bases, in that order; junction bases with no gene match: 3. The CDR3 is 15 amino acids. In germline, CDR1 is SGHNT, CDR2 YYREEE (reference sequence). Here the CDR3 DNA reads TGTGCCAGCAGCTGGGGACTAGCGGGATCAGAGACCCAGTACTTC. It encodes CASSWGLAGSETQYF.

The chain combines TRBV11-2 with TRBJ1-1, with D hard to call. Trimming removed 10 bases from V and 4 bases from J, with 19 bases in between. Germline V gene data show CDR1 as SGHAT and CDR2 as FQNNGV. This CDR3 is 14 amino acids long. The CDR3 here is CATYSGWVGTEAFF. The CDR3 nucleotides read TGTGCCACCTATTCCGGGTGGGTGGGCACTGAAGCTTTCTTT.

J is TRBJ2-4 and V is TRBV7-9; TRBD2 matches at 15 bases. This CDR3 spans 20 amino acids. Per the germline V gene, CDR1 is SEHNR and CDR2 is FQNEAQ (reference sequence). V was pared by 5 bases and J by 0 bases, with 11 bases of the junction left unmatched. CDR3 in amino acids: CASSQGTSGRPILAKNIQYF. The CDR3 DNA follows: TGTGCCAGCAGCCAGGGGACTAGCGGGAGGCCGATCCTAGCCAAAAACATTCAGTACTTC. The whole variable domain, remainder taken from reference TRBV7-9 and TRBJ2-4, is DTGVSQNPRHKITKRGQNVTFRCDPISEHNRLYWYRQTLGQGPEFLTYFQNEAQLEKSRLLSDRFSAERPKGSFSTLEIQRTEQGDSAMYLCASSQGTSGRPILAKNIQYFGAGTRLSVL.

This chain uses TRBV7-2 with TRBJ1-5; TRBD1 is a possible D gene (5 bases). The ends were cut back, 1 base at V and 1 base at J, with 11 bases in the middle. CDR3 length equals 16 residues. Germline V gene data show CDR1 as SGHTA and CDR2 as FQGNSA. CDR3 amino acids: CASSLGSRASNQPQHF. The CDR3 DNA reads TGTGCCAGCAGCTTAGGGTCCAGGGCCAGCAATCAGCCCCAGCATTTT. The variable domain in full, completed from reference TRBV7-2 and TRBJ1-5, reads GAGVSQSPSNKVTEKGKDVELRCDPISGHTALYWYRQSLGQGLEFLIYFQGNSAPDKSGLPSDRFSAERTGGSVSTLTIQRTQQEDSAVYLCASSLGSRASNQPQHFGDGTRLSIL.

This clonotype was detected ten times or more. In DNA form, the CDR3 reads TGTGCCAGCAGTGACGCGGACAGGGCGCCCTACGAGCAGTACTTC. It is translated as CASSDADRAPYEQYF. The chain has TRBV2 and TRBJ2-7; 8 bases are shared with TRBD1. V dropped 3 bases and J dropped 2; count of bases not matched to a gene: 6. The germline V gene encodes CDR1 SNHLY and CDR2 FYNNEI. The CDR3 has 15 amino acids.

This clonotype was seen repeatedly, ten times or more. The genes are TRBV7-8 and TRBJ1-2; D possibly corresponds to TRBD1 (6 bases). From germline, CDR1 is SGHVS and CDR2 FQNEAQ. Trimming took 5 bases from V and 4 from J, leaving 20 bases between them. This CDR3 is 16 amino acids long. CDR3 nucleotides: TGTGCCAGCAGCCCCAGTGGGGGCGCCAAACTCTATGGCTACACCTTC. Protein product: CASSPSGGAKLYGYTF.

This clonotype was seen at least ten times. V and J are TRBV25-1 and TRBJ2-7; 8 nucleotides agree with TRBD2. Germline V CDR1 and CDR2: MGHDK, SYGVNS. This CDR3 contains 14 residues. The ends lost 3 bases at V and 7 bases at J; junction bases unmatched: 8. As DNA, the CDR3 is TGTGCCAGCAGTGACAGCGGGGGAGTCGAGGAGCAGTACTTC. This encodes CASSDSGGVEEQYF.

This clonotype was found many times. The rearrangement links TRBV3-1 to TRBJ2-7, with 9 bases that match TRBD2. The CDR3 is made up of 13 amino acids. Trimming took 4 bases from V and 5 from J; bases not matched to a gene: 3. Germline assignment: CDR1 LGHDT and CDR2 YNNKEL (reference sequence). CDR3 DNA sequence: TGTGCCAGCAGCCCCGGGACTAGCAACGAGCAGTACTTC. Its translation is CASSPGTSNEQYF.